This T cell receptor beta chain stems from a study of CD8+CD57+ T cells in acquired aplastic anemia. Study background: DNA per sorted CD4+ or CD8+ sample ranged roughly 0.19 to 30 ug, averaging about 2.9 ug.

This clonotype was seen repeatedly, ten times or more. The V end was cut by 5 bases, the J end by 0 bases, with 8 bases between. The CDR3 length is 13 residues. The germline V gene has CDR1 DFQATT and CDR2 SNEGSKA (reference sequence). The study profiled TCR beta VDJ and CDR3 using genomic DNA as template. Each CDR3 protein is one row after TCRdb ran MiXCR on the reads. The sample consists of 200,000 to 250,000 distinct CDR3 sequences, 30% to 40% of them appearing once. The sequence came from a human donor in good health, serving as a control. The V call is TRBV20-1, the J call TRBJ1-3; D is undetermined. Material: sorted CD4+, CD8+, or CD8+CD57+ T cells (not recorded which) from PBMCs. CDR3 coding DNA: TGCAGTGCTGTTTATAGCTCTGGAAACACCATATATTTT. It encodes CSAVYSSGNTIYF.